This T cell receptor beta chain was recorded in a study of T cell repertoires in cytomegalovirus infection. Study context: Recently identified HLA-C-restricted and well-studied HLA-B-restricted CMV epitopes were used. Study outcomes and limitations: Summed frequency of public TCR beta families distinguished CMV carriers with the relevant HLA. HLA-C-restricted CMV clonotypes gave the most frequent clonotype in two of eight donors.

Trimming took 10 bases from V and 2 from J, leaving 9 bases between them. The CDR3 length is 12 residues. Germline CDR1 reads SEHNR; CDR2 reads FQNEAQ (reference sequence). TCRdb reprocessed the reads via MiXCR and lists one record per CDR3 protein. The sample has roughly 340,000 distinct CDR3 sequences; about 28% are singletons. This clonotype was seen more than once but under ten times. Antigen: not known. This clonotype was obtained from a human donor in good health (CMV status not recorded). Some clones in this sample may be carry-over from other donors' samples. The genes are TRBV7-9 and TRBJ1-5; no clear D. Sequences were derived from cultured PBMCs, sampled from culture after CMV antigen stimulation. In nucleotides, the CDR3 is TGTGCCACCTCAACGGGCAATCAGCCCCAGCATTTT. Protein: CATSTGNQPQHF.